The source of this TCR beta chain is a study of beta chain features in type 1 diabetes. A sort by CD45RO/CCR7/CD25/CD127/CD95/CD27 yielded CD4+ naive, central memory, regulatory and stem cell-like memory cells. Concerning this clone: As yet, its antigen is unknown.

Deletions cut 6 bases from V and 5 bases from J, with 16 bases between. The germline CDR1 and CDR2 sequences are SQVTM and ANQGSEA. There are 13 residues in the CDR3. Every bit of the isolated RNA underwent reverse transcription, so sequencing read expressed TCRB transcripts. Produced via immunoSEQ multiplex PCR; TCRdb's table is partial and in-frame only. The sample lists hundreds of thousands of clones; roughly 13% were seen once. Regarding the study as a whole: Naive, central memory and Treg TCRB repertoires appeared more alike in patients than in healthy donors.

The sequenced sample consisted of naive CD4+ T cells from blood. The rearrangement uses TRBV29-1 and TRBJ2-5, with D perhaps TRBD1 or TRBD2 (5 bases each). This clonotype originated in a young man in good health. CDR3 coding DNA: TGCAGCGTCCGGGGCCCGGGCACGGAGACCCAGTACTTC. Protein product: CSVRGPGTETQYF.